What follows describes a single T cell receptor (beta chain). Its antigen is not identified. Other DNA sequences from this sample encode an identical CDR3 as well. Germline CDR1 and CDR2: SGHNT and YYREEE (reference sequence). The CDR3 totals 15 residues. With 0 bases clipped from V and 0 bases from J, the junction kept 1 base outside the gene matches. This sample was included in a study of shared clonotypes between healthy human individuals. Study findings and constraints: Large depth notwithstanding, sorted-subset sequencing proved incomplete by rarefaction.

Execution of the assay was at deep level. For each subset, genomic DNA was distributed in equal portions over several immunoSEQ plates. Assay used: immunoSEQ multiplex PCR; TCRdb lists only in-frame clones, some missing. The data hold more than 1.2 million clones, with about 98.5% observed a single time. The chain joins TRBV5-4 to TRBJ1-1; 8 bases are shared with TRBD1. Input material: naive CD4+ T cells sorted from blood. The sample's subset: CD45RA+ positively selected. The clonotype comes from a man between 25 and 39 years old in good health. The CDR3 region is CASSLAGGLNTEAFF. CDR3 bases: TGTGCCAGCAGCTTGGCAGGGGGCCTGAACACTGAAGCTTTCTTT.